This T cell receptor (beta chain) originates from a study of CD8 T cells in ankylosing spondylitis. Whole-study findings and limits: Characteristic of ankylosing spondylitis blood, it appeared, was a TCR beta motif comprising 7 to 9 highly homologous variants.

At least ten counts were recorded for this clonotype. Its matching antigen is unknown. A quantitative 5'-RACE method, one with molecular barcodes, was used to make TCR beta libraries. TCRdb fed the 5' RACE reads into MiXCR, producing one record per CDR3 protein. The sample has under 250,000 distinct CDR3 sequences, around 6.6% seen once. V was shortened by 6 bases and J by 4 bases, with 7 bases between the two germline ends. This CDR3 has 11 amino acids. CDR1 and CDR2 (germline): SQVTM, ANQGSEA. Sequenced input: blood, either unsorted or a sorted T cell fraction (not recorded which). The TCR was taken from a male donor with ankylosing spondylitis. The J gene is TRBJ1-3, the V gene TRBV29-1; D is ambiguous. CDR3 DNA sequence: TGCAGCGTCTCTCAGGGAAACACCATATATTTT. This translates into CSVSQGNTIYF.